Each of the 8 T cell receptor beta chains below was sequenced from the same sample in a study of cytomegalovirus exposure and HLA in healthy donors. The PCR used 60 Vbeta and 13 Jbeta primers. Method: immunoSEQ multiplex PCR; TCRdb's copy keeps in-frame clones and lacks some. Of more than 95,000 clones in the sample, around 72% were seen once. Sample: PBMCs. The receptors derive from a young man in good health and CMV-seronegative.

The gene calls are TRBV5-1 and TRBJ2-7, with unresolved D. Germline assignment: CDR1 SGHRS and CDR2 YFSETQ. V was pared by 3 bases and J by 2 bases, with 12 bases between. The CDR3 runs to 14 residues. CDR3: CASSSGRFPYEQYF. DNA for the CDR3: TGCGCCAGCAGCTCGGGTAGGTTCCCCTACGAGCAGTACTTC.

The rearrangement links TRBV6-5 to TRBJ1-1; D not certain. The germline CDR1 and CDR2 sequences are MNHEY and SVGAGI. The V gene lost 5 bases and the J gene lost 1 base, with 11 bases spanning the gap. The CDR3 is 14 residues long. DNA of the CDR3: TGTGCCAGCAGTGAATGGTCTACGAACACTGAAGCTTTCTTT. It yields the protein CASSEWSTNTEAFF.

The gene calls are TRBV27 and TRBJ2-7, with D perhaps matching TRBD2 (5 bases). Germline CDR1 is MNHEY and CDR2 is SMNVEV (reference sequence). The CDR3 has 14 amino acids. V lost 2 bases to trimming and J lost 6 bases, with 14 bases between them. CDR3 bases: TGTGCCAGCAGTTTAGTGGGCGGGCCCTCCGAGCAGTACTTC. It specifies CASSLVGGPSEQYF.

The chain has TRBV7-3 and TRBJ1-6, with 11 bases that match TRBD1. The CDR3 contains 20 residues. Germline trimming cut 5 bases from V and 1 base from J; bases unmatched to any gene: 13. Germline CDR1 and CDR2: SGHTA and FQGTGA. This CDR3 is CASSLRPGQGARSYNSPLHF. CDR3 nucleotides: TGTGCCAGCAGCCTAAGACCTGGACAGGGGGCGAGGTCCTATAATTCACCCCTCCACTTT. The full variable domain, with the rest looked up from reference TRBV7-3 and TRBJ1-6, is GAGVSQTPSNKVTEKGKYVELRCDPISGHTALYWYRQSLGQGPEFLIYFQGTGAADDSGLPNDRFFAVRPEGSVSTLKIQRTERGDSAVYLCASSLRPGQGARSYNSPLHFGNGTRLTVT.

DNA of the CDR3: TGTGCCAGCAGCCCTACTAGCGGGGGGTCCTACGAGCAGTACTTC. Translating it yields CASSPTSGGSYEQYF. The chain joins TRBV5-4 to TRBJ2-7; 12 nucleotides line up with TRBD2. V was clipped by 4 bases and J by 1 base; unmatched bases: 3. Germline CDR1 SGHNT, CDR2 YYREEE (reference sequence). The CDR3 totals 15 residues.

The rearrangement uses TRBV7-9 and TRBJ2-3; TRBD2 agrees at 11 bases. Per the germline V gene, CDR1 is SEHNR and CDR2 is FQNEAQ (reference sequence). The CDR3 is made up of 14 amino acids. The J segment lost 15 bases and the V segment lost 1 base, leaving 9 bases of the junction unmatched. The CDR3 DNA is TGTGCCAGCAGCTTAGGGGAGACTAGCGGGGCTATATATTTT. It encodes CASSLGETSGAIYF.

The chain has TRBV5-1 and TRBJ2-2, with 8 bases that match TRBD1. Germline lookup yields CDR1 SGHRS and CDR2 YFSETQ. V was pared by 4 bases and J by 5 bases, with 7 bases of the junction left unmatched. The CDR3 covers 15 residues. This CDR3 is CASSPGTGWTGELFF. The CDR3 DNA follows: TGCGCCAGCAGCCCAGGGACAGGATGGACCGGGGAGCTGTTTTTT.

J is TRBJ1-2 and V is TRBV6-6; 11 positions match TRBD1. The CDR3 totals 15 residues. J was trimmed by 6 bases and V by 2 bases; bases with no gene match: 5. CDR1 is MNHNY and CDR2 is SVGAGI in the germline V gene (reference sequence). The CDR3 DNA reads as TGTGCCAGCAGTTACAGGACAGGGGGCGCAGATGGCTACACCTTC. This translates into CASSYRTGGADGYTF.